This paragraph reports one T cell receptor (beta chain). Its cognate antigen is unknown. The data originate from a study of post-analysis software for immune sequencing data. Whole-study results and caveats: Relative to controls, patients had several TRBV segments at higher frequency, with TRBV5-6, TRBV5-1 and TRBV20-1 among these.

Germline CDR1 and CDR2: DFQATT and SNEGSKA (reference sequence). This CDR3 has 15 residues. Trimming removed 1 base at V and 6 bases at J, with 16 bases between. Unique-molecular-identifier-tagged TCR beta cDNA libraries were used. In TCRdb, the PCR reads were re-called with MiXCR into one record per CDR3 protein. The table shows fewer than 850,000 distinct CDR3 sequences, with roughly 27% occurring only once. The specimen sequenced was blood. The TCR was taken from a girl between 5 and 17 years old with multiple sclerosis. V is TRBV20-1 and J is TRBJ1-5, with a tentative D call TRBD1 (5 bases). The DNA for the CDR3 is TGCAGTGCTAGAGTCGTCGCAGGGCCAGGTCAGCCCCAGCATTTT. Translated, it gives CSARVVAGPGQPQHF.